Below, one TCR beta chain is given with its context. No antigen is known for it. The entry originates in a study of T-cell reconstitution after alpha-beta-depleted transplantation in children. Points from the study as a whole: It was reported that alpha-beta T cells came from several hundred expanded graft clones (about two months after transplant).

Unique molecular identifiers were incorporated into the prepared TCRbeta library. TCRdb ran MiXCR on the PCR reads and lists one entry per CDR3 protein. The table lists 700,000 to 950,000 distinct CDR3 sequences, approximately 15% of them singletons. The CDR3 contains 15 residues. V gave up 3 bases and J gave up 5 bases, with 16 bases separating them. This TCR was sampled from a male patient younger than 18 who had a stem cell transplant for acute lymphoblastic leukemia, so the T cells may come from the graft donor. Sequencing was performed on PBMCs, mostly from graft donor cells, taken 360 days after TCRalphabeta/CD19-depleted stem cell transplant. The V gene is TRBV12-3 or TRBV12-4, the J gene TRBJ2-5; no clear D gene. The CDR3 reads CASSFGVIGRETQYF. The CDR3 nucleotides are TGTGCCAGCAGTTTTGGAGTCATTGGGCGGGAGACCCAGTACTTC.